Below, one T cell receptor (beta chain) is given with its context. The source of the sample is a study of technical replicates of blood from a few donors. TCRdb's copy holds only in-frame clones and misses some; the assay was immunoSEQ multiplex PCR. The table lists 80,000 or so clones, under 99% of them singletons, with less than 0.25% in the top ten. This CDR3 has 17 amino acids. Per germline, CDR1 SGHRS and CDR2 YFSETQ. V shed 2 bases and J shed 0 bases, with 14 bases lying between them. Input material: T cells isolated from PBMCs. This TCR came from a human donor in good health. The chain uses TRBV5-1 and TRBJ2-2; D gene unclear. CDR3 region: CASSFFSSGSNTGELFF. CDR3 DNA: TGCGCCAGCAGCTTCTTTAGCTCCGGGTCGAACACCGGGGAGCTGTTTTTT.